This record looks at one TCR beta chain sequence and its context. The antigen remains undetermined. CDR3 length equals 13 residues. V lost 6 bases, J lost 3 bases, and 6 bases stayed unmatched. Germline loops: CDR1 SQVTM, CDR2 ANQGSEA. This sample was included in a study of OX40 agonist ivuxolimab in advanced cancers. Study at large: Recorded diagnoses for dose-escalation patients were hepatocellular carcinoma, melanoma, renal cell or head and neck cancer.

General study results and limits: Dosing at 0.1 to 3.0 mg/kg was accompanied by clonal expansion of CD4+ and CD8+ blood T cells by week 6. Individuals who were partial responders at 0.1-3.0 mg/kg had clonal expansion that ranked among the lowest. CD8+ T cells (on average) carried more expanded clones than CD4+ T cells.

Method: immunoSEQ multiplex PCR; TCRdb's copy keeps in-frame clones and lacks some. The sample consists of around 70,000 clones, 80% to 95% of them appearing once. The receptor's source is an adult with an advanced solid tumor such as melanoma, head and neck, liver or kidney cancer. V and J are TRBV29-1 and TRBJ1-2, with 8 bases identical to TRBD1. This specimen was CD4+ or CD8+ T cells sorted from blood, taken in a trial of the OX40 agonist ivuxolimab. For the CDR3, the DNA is TGCAGCGTCGACACGACAGGGGACTATGGCTACACCTTC. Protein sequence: CSVDTTGDYGYTF.